Below, 11 T cell receptor beta chains from the same sample are listed, as sequenced in a study of shared clonotypes between healthy human individuals. Generated by immunoSEQ multiplex PCR, the TCRdb table keeps only in-frame clones and is missing some. The sample records 1,500,000 or so clones, 95% to 97% being singletons. Material: naive CD4+ T cells sorted from blood. The subset is: CD45RA+ positively selected. These receptors were collected from a man younger than 40 in good health.

The chain uses TRBV2 and TRBJ2-3, with 7 bases aligning to TRBD2. The V and J ends lost 4 bases and 1 base, in that order; junction bases with no gene match: 5. The CDR3 is made up of 15 amino acids. Germline CDR1 and CDR2: SNHLY and FYNNEI. CDR3 in amino acids: CASSVSGPRTDTQYF. The CDR3 region has the DNA TGTGCCAGCAGTGTTAGCGGGCCTCGCACAGATACGCAGTATTTT.

The chain employs TRBV25-1 and TRBJ2-2; 7 positions agree with TRBD1. V was pared by 5 bases and J by 5 bases, with 8 bases of the junction left unmatched. The CDR3 consists of 15 residues. The germline V gene has CDR1 MGHDK and CDR2 SYGVNS. The DNA of the CDR3 is TGTGCCAGCAGTCGGAACACAGGGGTAACCGGGGAGCTGTTTTTT. Translating gives CASSRNTGVTGELFF.

The V call is TRBV14, the J call TRBJ2-4, with a possible D match to TRBD2 (6 bases). The V gene's germline CDR1 is SGHDN and CDR2 FVKESK. V lost 0 bases and J 2 bases, leaving 11 bases between the germline ends. This CDR3 comprises 16 residues. This chain's CDR3 is CASSQDLGGTKNIQYF. The DNA for the CDR3 is TGTGCCAGCAGCCAAGATTTGGGGGGAACCAAAAACATTCAGTACTTC.

The chain employs TRBV7-3 and TRBJ2-7; either TRBD1 or TRBD2 may fit D (6 bases each). The CDR3 sequence is 14 residues long. Trimming left V 6 bases short and J 2 bases short, with 14 bases between. From germline, CDR1 is SGHTA and CDR2 FQGTGA. CDR3 protein: CASSPGAWAYEQYF. As DNA, the CDR3 is TGTGCCAGCAGTCCGGGGGCATGGGCCTACGAGCAGTACTTC.

V is TRBV2 and J is TRBJ2-1; weak D call: TRBD1 (5 bases). In germline, CDR1 is SNHLY, CDR2 FYNNEI. Trimming took 1 base from V and 11 from J, leaving 12 bases between them. CDR3 length: 13 amino acids. The CDR3 reads CASSEEKGLQQFF. The CDR3, as DNA: TGTGCCAGCAGTGAAGAGAAGGGGTTACAGCAGTTCTTC. Drawing the rest from reference TRBV2 and TRBJ2-1, the complete variable domain is EPEVTQTPSHQVTQMGQEVILRCVPISNHLYFYWYRQILGQKVEFLVSFYNNEISEKSEIFDDQFSVERPDGSNFTLKIRSTKLEDSAMYFCASSEEKGLQQFFGPGTRLTVL.

This chain uses TRBV14 with TRBJ2-1; D remains unclear. With 2 bases removed from V and 13 bases from J, the gap between germline ends came to 15 bases. This CDR3 is 13 amino acids long. Per the germline V gene, CDR1 is SGHDN and CDR2 is FVKESK. The CDR3 region is CASSQRGETTQFF. CDR3 nucleotides: TGTGCCAGCAGCCAACGCGGTGAAACTACCCAGTTCTTC.

About this clone itself: This CDR3 is also generated by other DNA sequences in the sample. V gene TRBV29-1 combines with J gene TRBJ2-7; TRBD1 aligns across 12 bases. The germline CDR1 and CDR2 sequences are SQVTM and ANQGSEA. The CDR3 runs 13 residues. The V and J ends lost 6 bases and 4 bases, in that order; junction bases with no gene match: 4. CDR3 loop: CSVGQGARYEQYF. The CDR3 DNA is TGCAGCGTGGGACAGGGGGCGAGGTACGAGCAGTACTTC.

The CDR3 coding sequence is TGTGCCAGCAGCTTAGATCCCAGGGACAATGAGCAGTTCTTC. This translates into CASSLDPRDNEQFF. V is TRBV11-3 and J is TRBJ2-1, with D perhaps TRBD1 (5 bases). Germline CDR1 reads SGHNT; CDR2 reads YENEEA. This CDR3 has 14 residues. Trimming removed 0 bases at V and 5 bases at J, with 8 bases between.

The chain employs TRBV9 and TRBJ1-4; 9 bases agree with TRBD1. This CDR3 has 17 amino acids. The V segment lost 4 bases and the J segment 0 bases; nucleotides outside the gene matches: 7. Germline V gives CDR1 SGDLS, CDR2 YYNGEE. The CDR3 spells CASSPRQGVATNEKLFF. The CDR3 DNA reads TGTGCCAGCAGCCCCCGACAGGGGGTCGCAACTAATGAAAAACTGTTTTTT.

The chain joins TRBV18 to TRBJ2-5, with D possibly matching TRBD1 (6 bases). Germline values: CDR1 KGHSH, CDR2 LQKENI. Trimming shortened V by 0 bases and J by 0 bases, and 11 bases separated the two germline ends. The CDR3 extends over 16 amino acids. CDR3 region: CASSPPSGGYQETQYF. CDR3 sequence (DNA): TGTGCCAGCTCACCACCATCTGGGGGCTACCAAGAGACCCAGTACTTC.

The rearrangement links TRBV7-9 to TRBJ2-2, with TRBD1 matching over 9 bases. Germline V gene data show CDR1 as SEHNR and CDR2 as FQNEAQ (reference sequence). The CDR3 is 18 amino acids. V lost 4 bases and J lost 2; bases outside the gene matches: 11. This CDR3 is CASSSRNRDRENTGELFF. The CDR3 coding sequence is TGTGCCAGCAGCTCGCGAAACCGGGACAGGGAAAACACCGGGGAGCTGTTTTTT. Full variable domain (missing parts from reference TRBV7-9 and TRBJ2-2): DTGVSQNPRHKITKRGQNVTFRCDPISEHNRLYWYRQTLGQGPEFLTYFQNEAQLEKSRLLSDRFSAERPKGSFSTLEIQRTEQGDSAMYLCASSSRNRDRENTGELFFGEGSRLTVL.